This T cell receptor beta chain was sequenced in a study of early T cells in non-severe SARS-CoV-2 infection. On the study more broadly: The sequenced material was bulk RNA from unsorted whole blood, and its chains were unpaired.

cDNA molecules, individually, were tagged with unique molecular identifiers. A single record per CDR3 protein comes from TCRdb applying MiXCR to the 5' RACE reads. Of about 60,000 distinct CDR3 sequences in the sample, 12% were seen once. This clonotype was counted between two and nine times. Its antigen is unknown. The CDR3 covers 12 residues. Germline CDR1 and CDR2: SGHKS and YYEKEE (reference sequence). Trimming shortened V by 4 bases and J by 1 base, and 5 bases separated the two germline ends. Points from the study as a whole: Reliance on VDJdb matching favored anti-spike CD8 responses; private and CD4 specificities were missed.

The chain uses TRBV5-5 and TRBJ1-1; D ambiguous. What was sequenced was whole blood. This receptor was obtained from an adult who was a healthcare worker with PCR-confirmed SARS-CoV-2 infection or an uninfected control (not recorded which). In DNA form, the CDR3 reads TGTGCCAGCAGCCCAAGGAACACTGAAGCTTTCTTT. Protein sequence: CASSPRNTEAFF.